One sample yielded the 23 T cell receptor beta chains listed below, sequenced in a study of OX40 agonist ivuxolimab in advanced cancers. Repertoires were generated with immunoSEQ multiplex PCR, while TCRdb's copy carries only in-frame clones and drops some. The sample shows 70,000 or so clones, about 89% of them seen only once. Sequencing was performed on CD4+ or CD8+ T cells sorted from blood, taken in a trial of the OX40 agonist ivuxolimab. These receptor sequences come from an adult with an advanced solid tumor such as melanoma, head and neck, liver or kidney cancer.

The chain recombines TRBV18 with TRBJ2-7; D might be TRBD1 (7 bases). CDR3 length: 13 amino acids. Trimming took off 2 bases at V and 5 bases at J, with 10 bases between the two ends. From germline, CDR1 is KGHSH and CDR2 LQKENI. The CDR3 DNA sequence: TGTGCCAGCTCACCAGGAGGGACAGACGAGCAGTACTTC. Protein product: CASSPGGTDEQYF.

CDR3 nucleotides: TGTGCCAGCAGCTTAGTTGGGGGGGAGACCCAGTACTTC. It encodes CASSLVGGETQYF. This rearrangement joins TRBV7-6 to TRBJ2-5; tentative D call: TRBD2 (6 bases). Germline-derived CDR1 and CDR2 are SGHVS and FNYEAQ. The CDR3 is 13 residues long. V lost 1 base and J lost 5, with 8 bases in between.

Comments on this clone: This CDR3 is also generated by other DNA sequences in the sample. The chain links TRBV9 to TRBJ1-1; D is undetermined. Looked up from germline, CDR1 is SGDLS and CDR2 is YYNGEE. The length of the CDR3 is 13 residues. V was pared by 0 bases and J by 8 bases, with 11 bases between. The CDR3 nucleotides read TGTGCCAGCAGCGTAGTAGGCACAACAGAAGCTTTCTTT. It is translated as CASSVVGTTEAFF.

The J gene is TRBJ2-7, the V gene TRBV5-1, with 7 bases lining up with TRBD1. Germline CDR1 reads SGHRS; CDR2 reads YFSETQ. CDR3 size: 14 residues. J gave up 9 bases and V 0 bases, and 9 bases lay outside the gene matches. The CDR3 loop reads CASSLGTGQLGQYF. The DNA of the CDR3 is TGCGCCAGCAGCTTGGGGACAGGCCAGCTCGGGCAGTACTTC. The variable domain in full, with the rest retrieved from reference TRBV5-1 and TRBJ2-7, is KAGVTQTPRYLIKTRGQQVTLSCSPISGHRSVSWYQQTPGQGLQFLFEYFSETQRNKGNFPGRFSGRQFSNSRSEMNVSTLELGDSALYLCASSLGTGQLGQYFGPGTRLTVT.

The chain carries TRBV27 and TRBJ2-7; TRBD1 or TRBD2 may be the D gene (5 bases each). With 7 bases removed from V and 0 bases from J, the gap between germline ends came to 13 bases. Germline V gene sequence: CDR1 MNHEY, CDR2 SMNVEV (reference sequence). There are 14 residues in the CDR3. CDR3 sequence reads: CASTRDLASYEQYF. DNA for the CDR3: TGTGCCAGCACCCGGGACCTCGCCTCCTACGAGCAGTACTTC.

V gene TRBV14 combines with J gene TRBJ1-2; 7 bases fit TRBD1. CDR3 length equals 15 residues. Germline CDR1 SGHDN, CDR2 FVKESK. With V trimmed by 6 bases and J by 4 bases, 11 bases remained unmatched. CDR3 sequence reads: CASSRQGSPVYGYTF. The CDR3, as DNA: TGTGCCAGCAGTCGACAGGGATCACCGGTCTATGGCTACACCTTC.

This chain joins TRBV5-1 and TRBJ1-1; D gene uncertain. Germline assignment: CDR1 SGHRS and CDR2 YFSETQ. This CDR3 has 13 amino acids. The V end lost 0 bases, the J end lost 1 base, and 4 bases lay between the germline ends. The CDR3 here is CASSLAKNTEAFF. As DNA, the CDR3 is TGCGCCAGCAGCTTGGCAAAGAACACTGAAGCTTTCTTT.

V and J are TRBV7-2 and TRBJ2-3, with TRBD2 matching 11 bases. Germline values: CDR1 SGHTA, CDR2 FQGNSA. V shed 5 bases, J shed 1 base, and the junction held 8 bases outside the gene matches. This CDR3 spans 17 amino acids. CDR3 sequence reads: CASSPGVAGGRTDTQYF. The CDR3 DNA is TGTGCCAGCAGCCCCGGAGTAGCGGGGGGGCGCACAGATACGCAGTATTTT.

This chain uses TRBV30 with TRBJ2-2; D is perhaps TRBD2 (6 bases). The ends were cut back, 0 bases at V and 13 bases at J, with 15 bases in the middle. Germline CDR1 is GTSNPN and CDR2 is SVGIG (reference sequence). The CDR3 is 13 amino acids. CDR3 protein: CAWSVGTPEGLFF. The CDR3 bases are TGTGCCTGGAGTGTAGGGACCCCGGAGGGGCTGTTTTTT.

The gene calls are TRBV28 and TRBJ1-3, with D maybe TRBD1 (6 bases). Between the trimmed V and J ends, which lost 6 bases and 2 bases, there was a span of 14 bases. The CDR3 extends over 15 amino acids. Germline CDR1 and CDR2: MDHEN and SYDVKM. The CDR3 sequence: CASSTNREAGNTIYF. The DNA of the CDR3 is TGTGCCAGCAGCACCAACAGGGAAGCTGGAAACACCATATATTTT.

As to this clone: At one boundary the junction diverges from the germline segment, which might be a read error. V gene TRBV20-1 combines with J gene TRBJ1-1; the D is unclear. This CDR3 contains 11 residues. Looked up from germline, CDR1 is DFQATT and CDR2 is SNEGSKA (reference sequence). CDR3 DNA: TGCAGTGGTAGACGGAACACTGAAGCTTTCTTT. Translated: CSGRRNTEAFF.

The V call is TRBV2, the J call TRBJ1-5, with 9 bases lining up with TRBD1. Unmatched junction bases numbered 0, after V lost 1 base and J lost 2 bases. This CDR3 contains 15 residues. Germline V CDR1 and CDR2: SNHLY, FYNNEI. In DNA, the CDR3 is TGTGCCAGCAGTGAAGGACAGGGGGGCAATCAGCCCCAGCATTTT. This codes for CASSEGQGGNQPQHF.

This sequence joins TRBV7-3 and TRBJ2-3; 13 bases match TRBD2. The CDR3 runs 22 residues. From germline, CDR1 is SGHTA and CDR2 FQGTGA. V dropped 5 bases and J dropped 3; count of bases not matched to a gene: 23. CDR3 region: CASSPRALTGGVTSGRTDTQYF. Here the CDR3 DNA reads TGTGCCAGCAGCCCCCGAGCGCTCACAGGGGGAGTGACTAGCGGGAGGACAGATACGCAGTATTTT.

The rearrangement links TRBV7-2 to TRBJ1-1; D is undetermined. V gave up 5 bases and J gave up 3 bases, with 13 bases separating them. The V gene's germline CDR1 is SGHTA and CDR2 FQGNSA. CDR3 length equals 14 residues. This CDR3 reads CASSEIREHTEAFF. Here the CDR3 DNA reads TGTGCCAGCAGCGAGATCCGGGAGCACACTGAAGCTTTCTTT.

The chain joins TRBV7-2 to TRBJ1-6, with TRBD1 as a possible D gene (5 bases). The V and J ends lost 3 bases and 13 bases respectively, with 28 bases between them. This CDR3 spans 18 amino acids. Germline V gene lookup returns CDR1 SGHTA and CDR2 FQGNSA. In DNA, the CDR3 is TGTGCCAGCAGCTTTTATGGGCCGACCGGGACGGGATTTTATCCCCTCCACTTT. Its protein product is CASSFYGPTGTGFYPLHF.

The rearrangement uses TRBV4-3 and TRBJ1-2, with a tentative D call TRBD1 (6 bases). Germline V gene data show CDR1 as LGHNA and CDR2 as YSLEER. Trimming removed 3 bases at V and 7 bases at J, with 15 bases between. The CDR3 is 14 amino acids. The CDR3 here is CASSQGIQGPGYTF. The CDR3 DNA sequence: TGCGCCAGCAGCCAGGGGATACAGGGTCCTGGCTACACCTTC.

The rearrangement uses TRBV27 and TRBJ1-5, with TRBD1 matching 9 bases. CDR1 is MNHEY and CDR2 is SMNVEV in the germline V gene (reference sequence). This CDR3 comprises 19 residues. V trimming: 2 bases; J trimming: 0 bases; junction bases outside the gene matches: 11. CDR3 protein: CASSLTGGALPYSNQPQHF. CDR3 in DNA: TGTGCCAGCAGTTTAACAGGGGGCGCATTACCCTATAGCAATCAGCCCCAGCATTTT.

V is TRBV2 and J is TRBJ1-2; D unresolved. The CDR3 runs to 14 residues. The V end lost 7 bases, the J end lost 1 base, and 13 bases lay between the germline ends. The V gene's germline CDR1 is SNHLY and CDR2 FYNNEI. The CDR3 loop reads CASTPDRNNYGYTF. CDR3 DNA sequence: TGTGCCAGCACTCCGGACCGAAATAACTATGGCTACACCTTC. The whole variable domain, remainder taken from reference TRBV2 and TRBJ1-2, is EPEVTQTPSHQVTQMGQEVILRCVPISNHLYFYWYRQILGQKVEFLVSFYNNEISEKSEIFDDQFSVERPDGSNFTLKIRSTKLEDSAMYFCASTPDRNNYGYTFGSGTRLTVV.

For the CDR3, the DNA is TGTGCCAGCAGCCTCAGTCAGAACTATGGCTACACCTTC. Translation: CASSLSQNYGYTF. V gene TRBV28 combines with J gene TRBJ1-2, with D hard to call. V lost 6 bases and J 2 bases, leaving 10 bases between the germline ends. CDR3 length equals 13 residues. CDR1 and CDR2 (germline): MDHEN, SYDVKM.

The genes are TRBV19 and TRBJ2-7; weak D call: TRBD2 (6 bases). From germline, CDR1 is LNHDA and CDR2 SQIVND (reference sequence). V was shortened by 6 bases and J by 6 bases, with 21 bases between the two germline ends. The CDR3 extends over 15 amino acids. The CDR3 sequence: CASRSISGGRGEQYF. CDR3 DNA: TGTGCCAGTAGGAGCATCTCCGGGGGACGAGGCGAGCAGTACTTC.

This rearrangement joins TRBV29-1 to TRBJ2-2; 10 bases match TRBD1. The CDR3 consists of 17 residues. CDR1 is SQVTM, CDR2 ANQGSEA, per germline. With 6 bases clipped from V and 1 base from J, the junction kept 11 bases outside the gene matches. In DNA, the CDR3 is TGCAGCGTGGGGAGGGGACAGGGGAGGAAGAACACCGGGGAGCTGTTTTTT. Translated, it gives CSVGRGQGRKNTGELFF.

The genes are TRBV19 and TRBJ2-4; tentative D call: TRBD1 (5 bases). CDR1 and CDR2 from the germline V gene are LNHDA and SQIVND (reference sequence). The ends were cut back, 1 base at V and 3 bases at J, with 13 bases in the middle. This CDR3 has 16 residues. The CDR3 coding sequence is TGTGCCAGTAGTATAGTGTCGACAGCTGGCAAAAACATTCAGTACTTC. This codes for CASSIVSTAGKNIQYF.

This clone was seen a single time. V gene TRBV28 combines with J gene TRBJ1-1; TRBD1 is a possible D gene (5 bases). Germline CDR1 and CDR2: MDHEN and SYDVKM. V was pared by 2 bases and J by 1 base, with 8 bases between. The CDR3 runs to 14 residues. The chain's CDR3 is CASSLNGANTEAFF. DNA of the CDR3: TGTGCCAGCAGTTTAAATGGGGCGAACACTGAAGCTTTCTTT. Supplemented by reference TRBV28 and TRBJ1-1, the full variable domain reads DVKVTQSSRYLVKRTGEKVFLECVQDMDHENMFWYRQDPGLGLRLIYFSYDVKMKEKGDIPEGYSVSREKKERFSLILESASTNQTSMYLCASSLNGANTEAFFGQGTRLTVV.